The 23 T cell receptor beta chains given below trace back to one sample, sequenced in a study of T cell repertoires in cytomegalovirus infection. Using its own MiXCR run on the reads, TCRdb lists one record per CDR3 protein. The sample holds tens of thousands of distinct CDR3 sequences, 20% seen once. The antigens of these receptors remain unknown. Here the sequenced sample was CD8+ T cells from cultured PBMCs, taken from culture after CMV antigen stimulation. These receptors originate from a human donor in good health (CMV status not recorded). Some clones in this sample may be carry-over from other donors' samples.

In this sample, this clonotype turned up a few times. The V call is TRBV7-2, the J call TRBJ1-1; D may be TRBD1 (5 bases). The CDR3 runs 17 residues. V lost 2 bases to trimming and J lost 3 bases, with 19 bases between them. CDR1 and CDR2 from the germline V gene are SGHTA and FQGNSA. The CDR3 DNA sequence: TGTGCCAGCAGCTTAAGCATCCAGAGGGAAGGGGACACTGAAGCTTTCTTT. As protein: CASSLSIQREGDTEAFF.

The CDR3 sequence: CSVEGQAWGTGELFF. In DNA, the CDR3 is TGCAGCGTTGAAGGGCAGGCCTGGGGCACCGGGGAGCTGTTTTTT. The chain has TRBV29-1 and TRBJ2-2, with D unclear. The CDR3 runs 15 residues. V lost 1 base, J lost 4 bases, and 13 bases lay in between. Per germline, CDR1 SQVTM and CDR2 ANQGSEA.

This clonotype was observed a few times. CDR3 in DNA: TGTGCCAGCAGCCCTGTCGGGGGTACTGAAGCTTTCTTT. Translation: CASSPVGGTEAFF. The chain combines TRBV7-9 with TRBJ1-1; a weak D match, TRBD1 (5 bases). Germline CDR1 is SEHNR and CDR2 is FQNEAQ (reference sequence). The CDR3 length is 13 residues. Trimming removed 5 bases at V and 5 bases at J, with 12 bases between.

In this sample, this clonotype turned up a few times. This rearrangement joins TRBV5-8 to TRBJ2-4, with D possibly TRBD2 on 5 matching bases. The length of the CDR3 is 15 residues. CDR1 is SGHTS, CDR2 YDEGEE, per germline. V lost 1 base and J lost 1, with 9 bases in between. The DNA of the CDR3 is TGTGCCAGCAGCTTGATTTCGGGGGCCAAAAACATTCAGTACTTC. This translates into CASSLISGAKNIQYF. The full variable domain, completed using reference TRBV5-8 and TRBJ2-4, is EAGVTQSPTHLIKTRGQQATLRCSPISGHTSVYWYQQALGLGLQFLLWYDEGEERNRGNFPPRFSGRQFPNYSSELNVNALELEDSALYLCASSLISGAKNIQYFGAGTRLSVL.

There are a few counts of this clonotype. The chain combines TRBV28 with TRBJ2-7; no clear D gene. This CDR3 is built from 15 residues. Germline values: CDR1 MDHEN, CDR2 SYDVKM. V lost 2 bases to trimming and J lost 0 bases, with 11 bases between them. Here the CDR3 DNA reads TGTGCCAGCAGTTTAGATTTAGGGTACTCCTACGAGCAGTACTTC. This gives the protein CASSLDLGYSYEQYF.

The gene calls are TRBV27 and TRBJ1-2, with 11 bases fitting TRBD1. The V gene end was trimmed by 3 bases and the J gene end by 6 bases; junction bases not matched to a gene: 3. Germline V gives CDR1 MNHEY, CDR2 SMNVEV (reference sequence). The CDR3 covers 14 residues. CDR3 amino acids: CASSFRDRGDGYTF. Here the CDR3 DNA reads TGTGCCAGCAGTTTCCGGGACAGGGGGGATGGCTACACCTTC.

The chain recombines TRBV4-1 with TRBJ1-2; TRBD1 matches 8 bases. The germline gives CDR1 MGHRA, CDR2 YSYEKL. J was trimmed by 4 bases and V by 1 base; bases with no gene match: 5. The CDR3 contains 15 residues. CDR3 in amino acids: CASSQGQGFVYGYTF. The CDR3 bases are TGCGCCAGCAGCCAAGGACAGGGGTTCGTCTATGGCTACACCTTC.

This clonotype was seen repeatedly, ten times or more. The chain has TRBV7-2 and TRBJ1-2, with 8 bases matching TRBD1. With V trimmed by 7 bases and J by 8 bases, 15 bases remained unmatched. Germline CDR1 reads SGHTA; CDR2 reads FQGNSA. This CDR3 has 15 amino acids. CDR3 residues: CASNRNRGTFGGYTF. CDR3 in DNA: TGTGCCAGCAACCGAAACAGGGGGACCTTCGGGGGCTACACCTTC.

This CDR3 is CASSSGPYGYTF. The CDR3 coding sequence is TGTGCCAGCAGTTCGGGCCCCTATGGCTACACCTTC. V is TRBV12-3 or TRBV12-4 and J is TRBJ1-2; D is unresolved. There are 12 residues in the CDR3. The V end lost 4 bases, the J end lost 4 bases, and 7 bases lay between the germline ends.

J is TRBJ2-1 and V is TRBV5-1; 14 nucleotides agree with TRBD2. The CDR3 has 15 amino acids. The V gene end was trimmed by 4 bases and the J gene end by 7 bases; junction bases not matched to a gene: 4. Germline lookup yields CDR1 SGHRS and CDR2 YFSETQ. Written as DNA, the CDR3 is TGCGCCAGCAGCAATCGGACTAGCGGGGGGAATGAGCAGTTCTTC. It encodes CASSNRTSGGNEQFF.

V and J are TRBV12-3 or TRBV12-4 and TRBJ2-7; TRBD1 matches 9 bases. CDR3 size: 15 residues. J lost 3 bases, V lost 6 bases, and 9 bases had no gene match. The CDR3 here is CASSFPGQGFYEQYF. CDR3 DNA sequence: TGTGCCAGCAGCTTCCCTGGACAGGGGTTCTACGAGCAGTACTTC.

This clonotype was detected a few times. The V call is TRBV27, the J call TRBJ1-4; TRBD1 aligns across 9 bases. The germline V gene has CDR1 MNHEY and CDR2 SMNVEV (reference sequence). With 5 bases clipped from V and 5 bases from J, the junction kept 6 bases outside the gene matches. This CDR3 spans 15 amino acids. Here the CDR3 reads CASSIHRGRNEKLFF. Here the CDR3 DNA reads TGTGCCAGCAGTATCCACAGGGGGCGGAATGAAAAACTGTTTTTT.

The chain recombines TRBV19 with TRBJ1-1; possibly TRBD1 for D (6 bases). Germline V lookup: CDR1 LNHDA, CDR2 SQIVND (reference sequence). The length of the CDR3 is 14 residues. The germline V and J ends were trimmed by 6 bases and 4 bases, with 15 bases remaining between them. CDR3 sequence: CASSSPRGGTEAFF. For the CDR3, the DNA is TGTGCCAGTAGCTCCCCAAGGGGGGGCACTGAAGCTTTCTTT. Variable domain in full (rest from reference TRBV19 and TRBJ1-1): DGGITQSPKYLFRKEGQNVTLSCEQNLNHDAMYWYRQDPGQGLRLIYYSQIVNDFQKGDIAEGYSVSREKKESFPLTVTSAQKNPTAFYLCASSSPRGGTEAFFGQGTRLTVV.

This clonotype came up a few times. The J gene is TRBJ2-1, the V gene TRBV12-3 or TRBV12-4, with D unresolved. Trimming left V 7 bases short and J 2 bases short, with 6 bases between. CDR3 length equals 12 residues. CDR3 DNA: TGTGCCAGCACCCTCACCTACAATGAGCAGTTCTTC. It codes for CASTLTYNEQFF.

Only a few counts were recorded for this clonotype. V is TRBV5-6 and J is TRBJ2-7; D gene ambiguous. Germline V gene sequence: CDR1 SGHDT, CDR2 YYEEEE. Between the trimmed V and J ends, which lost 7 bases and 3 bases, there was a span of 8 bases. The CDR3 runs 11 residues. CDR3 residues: CASGWDYEQYF. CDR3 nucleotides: TGTGCCAGCGGTTGGGACTACGAGCAGTACTTC.

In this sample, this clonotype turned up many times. CDR3: CASSYSRTGSGELFF. The CDR3 DNA reads TGTGCCAGCAGTTACTCAAGGACAGGGTCCGGGGAGCTGTTTTTT. The V and J genes are TRBV6-2 or TRBV6-3 and TRBJ2-2; TRBD1 aligns across 8 bases. CDR3 length: 15 residues. CDR1 and CDR2 from the germline V gene are MNHEY and SVGEGT. V shed 0 bases, J shed 6 bases, and the junction held 3 bases outside the gene matches.

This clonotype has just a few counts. As DNA, the CDR3 is TGTGCCAGCAGTTTAATTTGGGGTATTGACACTGAAGCTTTCTTT. It translates to CASSLIWGIDTEAFF. The J gene is TRBJ1-1, the V gene TRBV27; D unclear. This CDR3 is 15 amino acids long. Germline V gene lookup returns CDR1 MNHEY and CDR2 SMNVEV (reference sequence). V was cut by 2 bases and J by 3 bases, with 13 bases left in between.

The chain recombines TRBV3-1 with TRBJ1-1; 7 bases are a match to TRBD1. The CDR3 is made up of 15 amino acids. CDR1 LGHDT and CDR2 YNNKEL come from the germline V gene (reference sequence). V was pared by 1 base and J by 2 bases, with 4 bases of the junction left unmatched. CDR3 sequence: CASSQGYRGNTEAFF. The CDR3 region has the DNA TGTGCCAGCAGCCAAGGCTACAGGGGTAACACTGAAGCTTTCTTT.

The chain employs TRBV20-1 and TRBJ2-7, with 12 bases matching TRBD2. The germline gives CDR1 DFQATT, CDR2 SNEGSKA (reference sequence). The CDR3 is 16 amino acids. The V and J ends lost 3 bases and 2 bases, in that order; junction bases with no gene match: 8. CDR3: CSASPSGGAPPYEQYF. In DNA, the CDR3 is TGCAGTGCTAGTCCTAGCGGGGGGGCACCCCCCTACGAGCAGTACTTC.

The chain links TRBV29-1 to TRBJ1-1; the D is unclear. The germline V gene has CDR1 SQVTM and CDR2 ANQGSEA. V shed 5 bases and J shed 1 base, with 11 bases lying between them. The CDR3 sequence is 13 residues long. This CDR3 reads CSVNIQRNTEAFF. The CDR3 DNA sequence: TGCAGCGTTAACATACAGAGGAACACTGAAGCTTTCTTT. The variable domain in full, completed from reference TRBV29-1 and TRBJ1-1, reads SAVISQKPSRDICQRGTSLTIQCQVDSQVTMMFWYRQQPGQSLTLIATANQGSEATYESGFVIDKFPISRPNLTFSTLTVSNMSPEDSSIYLCSVNIQRNTEAFFGQGTRLTVV.

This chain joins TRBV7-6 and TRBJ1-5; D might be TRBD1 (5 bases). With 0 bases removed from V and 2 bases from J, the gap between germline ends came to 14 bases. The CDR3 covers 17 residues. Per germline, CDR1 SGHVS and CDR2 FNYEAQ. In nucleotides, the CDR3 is TGTGCCAGCAGCTTAGCCTCAGGGCCGGGAGGCAATCAGCCCCAGCATTTT. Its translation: CASSLASGPGGNQPQHF. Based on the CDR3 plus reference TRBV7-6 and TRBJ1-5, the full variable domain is GAGVSQSPRYKVTKRGQDVALRCDPISGHVSLYWYRQALGQGPEFLTYFNYEAQQDKSGLPNDRFSAERPEGSISTLTIQRTEQRDSAMYRCASSLASGPGGNQPQHFGDGTRLSIL.

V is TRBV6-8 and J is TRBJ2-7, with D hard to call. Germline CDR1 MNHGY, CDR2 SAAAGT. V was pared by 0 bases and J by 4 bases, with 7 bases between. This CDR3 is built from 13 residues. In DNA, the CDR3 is TGTGCCAGCAGTTACTCATTTGGGTACGAGCAGTACTTC. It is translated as CASSYSFGYEQYF.

The DNA for the CDR3 is TGTGCCAACTCGGACGGCGGAGGCGTAGCTTTCTTT. Translated, it gives CANSDGGGVAFF. The chain joins TRBV7-3 to TRBJ1-1; D gene unclear. CDR3 size: 12 residues. The germline V gene encodes CDR1 SGHTA and CDR2 FQGTGA. The V end was cut by 10 bases, the J end by 10 bases, with 19 bases between.